The 11 T cell receptor beta chains presented below share a single source sample, sequenced in a study of cytomegalovirus exposure and HLA in healthy donors. The PCR contained 60 Vbeta and 13 Jbeta primers. Profiling relied on immunoSEQ multiplex PCR, and the TCRdb table lists in-frame clones only, not all of them. Of tens of thousands of clones in the sample, roughly 72% were seen once. The specimen was PBMCs. The receptors originated from a woman aged 50 to 60 in good health and CMV-seropositive.

This clone was counted once. This rearrangement joins TRBV4-2 to TRBJ2-7; D may be TRBD2 (5 bases). Trimming stripped 0 bases from V and 2 bases from J, with 11 bases between. This CDR3 spans 15 amino acids. CDR1 is LGHNA and CDR2 is YNFKEQ in the germline V gene. For the CDR3, the DNA is TGTGCCAGCAGCCAAGATGTACTAGGCGCCTACGAGCAGTACTTC. It translates to CASSQDVLGAYEQYF.

The V gene is TRBV28, the J gene TRBJ2-6; D call uncertain. Trimming removed 6 bases at V and 0 bases at J, with 9 bases between. This CDR3 region has 15 residues. The germline gives CDR1 MDHEN, CDR2 SYDVKM. CDR3 in amino acids: CASRASYSGANVLTF. As DNA, the CDR3 is TGTGCCAGCAGAGCTTCCTACTCTGGGGCCAACGTCCTGACTTTC.

A few counts support this clone. This chain links TRBV2 with TRBJ1-2; D gene uncertain. Trimming stripped 1 base from V and 5 bases from J, with 14 bases between. CDR3 length: 15 residues. Looked up from germline, CDR1 is SNHLY and CDR2 is FYNNEI. CDR3 loop: CASSEGITATYGYTF. CDR3 sequence (DNA): TGTGCCAGCAGTGAAGGTATTACAGCAACTTATGGCTACACCTTC.

The CDR3 nucleotides read TGTGCCAGCAGCCGGCTAGCGGGCTCCTACAATGAGCAGTTCTTC. It codes for CASSRLAGSYNEQFF. This rearrangement joins TRBV7-3 to TRBJ2-1; the match to TRBD2 covers 8 bases. J lost 0 bases, V lost 5 bases, and 3 bases had no gene match. The CDR3 length is 15 residues. The germline V gene has CDR1 SGHTA and CDR2 FQGTGA.

The chain couples TRBV6-1 to TRBJ1-6; weak D call: TRBD1 (5 bases). CDR3 length: 12 amino acids. Germline loops: CDR1 MNHNS, CDR2 SASEGT. V lost 11 bases, J lost 10 bases, and 15 bases lay in between. This CDR3 is CAAGRISSPLHF. The CDR3, as DNA: TGTGCCGCGGGACGAATTTCCTCACCCCTCCACTTT.

The table lists this clone with many counts. The chain links TRBV7-9 to TRBJ1-1, with D unresolved. The CDR3 is 11 amino acids. Germline CDR1 SEHNR, CDR2 FQNEAQ (reference sequence). Trimming removed 4 bases at V and 10 bases at J, with 10 bases between. The DNA of the CDR3 is TGTGCCAGCAGCTCGCCGCCGGGAGCTTTCTTT. This encodes CASSSPPGAFF.

This CDR3 is CASSSSWTAPYNEQFF. The CDR3 bases are TGTGCCAGCAGCTCGTCCTGGACAGCACCCTACAATGAGCAGTTCTTC. The chain carries TRBV11-3 and TRBJ2-1; a weak D match, TRBD1 (6 bases). Trimming left V 4 bases short and J 2 bases short, with 15 bases between. The CDR3 is 16 amino acids. The V gene's germline CDR1 is SGHNT and CDR2 YENEEA.

This rearrangement joins TRBV5-4 to TRBJ2-7, with a weak D call TRBD2 (6 bases). Germline CDR1 reads SGHNT; CDR2 reads YYREEE (reference sequence). V lost 0 bases, J lost 6 bases, and 13 bases lay in between. The CDR3 has 14 residues. The CDR3 here is CASSLAALAREQYF. The CDR3 bases are TGTGCCAGCAGCTTGGCCGCACTAGCACGCGAGCAGTACTTC.

The chain carries TRBV7-9 and TRBJ1-5, with D possibly matching TRBD1 (5 bases). Germline V gene sequence: CDR1 SEHNR, CDR2 FQNEAQ (reference sequence). Trimming removed 0 bases at V and 0 bases at J, with 12 bases between. The CDR3 sequence is 17 residues long. CDR3 loop: CASSLAKGKFSNQPQHF. CDR3 in DNA: TGTGCCAGCAGCTTAGCGAAGGGGAAATTTAGCAATCAGCCCCAGCATTTT.

Note on this clone: Other DNA sequences in the same sample also yield this CDR3. The CDR3 is CASSRDRAYEQYF. The CDR3 bases are TGTGCCAGTAGTCGGGACAGGGCCTACGAGCAGTACTTC. This rearrangement joins TRBV19 to TRBJ2-7; 9 bases are a match to TRBD1. This CDR3 is 13 amino acids long. The V gene's germline CDR1 is LNHDA and CDR2 SQIVND (reference sequence). J lost 2 bases, V lost 5 bases, and 1 base had no gene match. The full variable domain, completed using reference TRBV19 and TRBJ2-7, is DGGITQSPKYLFRKEGQNVTLSCEQNLNHDAMYWYRQDPGQGLRLIYYSQIVNDFQKGDIAEGYSVSREKKESFPLTVTSAQKNPTAFYLCASSRDRAYEQYFGPGTRLTVT.

The V gene is TRBV19, the J gene TRBJ1-1; 7 positions match TRBD1. There are 14 residues in the CDR3. Germline V CDR1 and CDR2: LNHDA, SQIVND (reference sequence). The V segment lost 4 bases and the J segment 4 bases; nucleotides outside the gene matches: 6. CDR3 in DNA: TGTGCCAGTAGTAGTTTACAGGGGAGCACTGAAGCTTTCTTT. As protein: CASSSLQGSTEAFF.